The entry below gives a single T cell receptor (beta chain) sequence along with its context. Its antigen has not been determined. The input lacks base qualities; no much larger clone sits a single base away. Using the deep immunoSEQ assay, TCR CDR3 regions were amplified from genomic DNA by multiplex PCR. Extracted genomic DNA from each cell subset was spread evenly across all wells of several immunoSEQ 96-well plates, with each plate serving as a replicate. Each replicate PCR for unsorted PBMC received 250 to 300 ng genomic DNA, equal to about 30,000 T cell genomes. Ten immunoSEQ deep assay plates were used to sequence the unsorted PBMC genomic DNA. Purified libraries were quantified with a Qubit 3.0 fluorometer, sized on a Bioanalyzer 2100, and re-quantified with the KAPA Library Quantification kit. Every immunoSEQ 96-well plate was sequenced on a dedicated single-read 150-cycle Illumina NextSeq 550 flow cell. Per the source publication's procedure: The immunoSEQ output contained only junctional sequences without quality scores, so filtering could not match that applied to full-length reads. To assign V/J genes and CDR3, sequences were annotated against IMGT germline references using PyIR, a Python wrapper for IgBLAST v1.9. Reads with weak V/J assignments (E-value above 1e-6), missing CDR3, stop codons, out-of-frame junctions, or ambiguous translated residues were removed. A V3J clonotype was defined by an identical inferred V gene, J gene, and CDR3 amino acid sequence. The percentage overlap between two repertoires was calculated by dividing the number of shared unique clonotypes by the size of the smaller repertoire. RTK rarefaction, the Chao1 estimator, and Recon v2.1 estimates of unobserved clonotypes were used to assess repertoire richness. TCRdb retrieved this table from immuneACCESS and kept in-frame rearrangements only. Not all clones are present; in checked studies, unresolved V genes account for under half, and no reason is known for the remainder. V and J calls and clone size are copied from that table; D and trimming were computed from the DNA. The sample data list 450,000 or so clones, and 75% to 80% of these were observed just once. More than 10% of the sample lies in the top ten.

Healthy HIV-negative adults with no recently reported acute infections or vaccinations were included as donors. Only Caucasian adults living in Nashville, Tennessee, USA were represented among the donors. For unsorted samples, approximately 89 million PBMCs were counted, and genomic DNA was extracted using the QIAamp DNA Blood Mini kit. After blood collection by leukapheresis, PBMCs were isolated using Ficoll-Histopaque density gradient centrifugation and then cryopreserved in the vapor phase of liquid nitrogen. This sample was included in a study of shared clonotypes between healthy human individuals (dated by TCRdb to about 2020). About the investigation overall: A few men and a couple of women, aged 18 to 49 years, made up the cohort. Blood TCR repertoires of about five healthy adults were deeply sequenced to estimate repertoire size and the extent of clonotype sharing between individuals. Libraries were prepared and TCR repertoires were sequenced by different laboratories using diverse techniques, in order to increase sequencing depth and limit assay-specific biases. Each donor's leukapheresis produced roughly between roughly 0.85 and 10 billion PBMCs. Study-wide conclusions, independent of this receptor: Sampling was restricted to blood, and TCR repertoires in tissues likely differ from the TCR repertoires found in blood. Because the study included only a small number of donors, the genetic and exposure-history diversity represented was limited. Pairwise subsampling led to the expectation that sequencing depth would affect the degree of clonotype sharing among donors.

The germline V gene (reference sequence) supplies CDR1 MNHNY and CDR2 SVGAGI. V lost 0 bases and J lost 7 bases; the stretch between them is 13 bases long. The CDR3 has 14 amino acids, counting the end cysteine and phenylalanine. Only CDR3 DNA is held: 42 bases, read in frame from base 1. The sequence is built from TRBV6-6 and TRBJ2-7; the D gene remains uncertain. The sample comprised PBMCs. This sequence was found in a woman aged 40 to 49 in good health. Some clones in this sample may be carry-over from other donors' samples. The nucleotides read TGTGCCAGCAGTTACTCGGAGTCGTCTAGGGAGCAGTACTTC. Translated, this gives CASSYSESSREQYF.